This T cell receptor beta chain was documented in a study of beta chain features in type 1 diabetes. Whole-study results and caveats: PCR might show a preference for shorter templates, equally across patients and controls.

This clone was counted a few times. The antigen remains undetermined. cDNA synthesis used the whole RNA isolate, giving expressed TCRB sequences. Generated by immunoSEQ multiplex PCR, the TCRdb table keeps only in-frame clones and is missing some. The sample lists roughly 450,000 clones, roughly 14% occurring once. The V end lost 0 bases, the J end lost 7 bases, and 8 bases lay between the germline ends. Germline-derived CDR1 and CDR2 are SGDLS and YYNGEE. CDR3 length: 13 residues. Sequenced: naive CD4+ T cells from blood. The chain is built from TRBV9 and TRBJ2-1; D gene ambiguous. The sequence was collected from a young man in good health. CDR3 in DNA: TGTGCCAGCAGCGTAGCACCGTGGAATGAGCAGTTCTTC. Its translation: CASSVAPWNEQFF.